Below, 10 T cell receptor beta chains from the same sample are listed, as sequenced in a study of T-cell reconstitution after alpha-beta-depleted transplantation in children. Using unique molecular identifiers, the investigators prepared the TCRbeta library. In TCRdb, the PCR reads were re-called with MiXCR into one record per CDR3 protein. Here the sample spans a few hundred thousand distinct CDR3 sequences, roughly an eighth being singletons. The sample in question was PBMCs from the stem cell graft donor, obtained from the stem cell graft. These receptors were obtained from a human donor who donated a stem cell graft to a child with combined immunodeficiency.

This clonotype has a count of ten or more. The rearrangement uses TRBV5-1 and TRBJ1-1; 8 positions match TRBD1. The CDR3 spans 15 residues. V was clipped by 4 bases and J by 1 base; unmatched bases: 6. The V gene's germline CDR1 is SGHRS and CDR2 YFSETQ. Here the CDR3 DNA reads TGCGCCAGCAGCACTAGGACAGGGTGGAACACTGAAGCTTTCTTT. Its protein product is CASSTRTGWNTEAFF. The entire variable domain, with the rest obtained from reference TRBV5-1 and TRBJ1-1, is as follows: KAGVTQTPRYLIKTRGQQVTLSCSPISGHRSVSWYQQTPGQGLQFLFEYFSETQRNKGNFPGRFSGRQFSNSRSEMNVSTLELGDSALYLCASSTRTGWNTEAFFGQGTRLTVV.

This clonotype has more than one count but fewer than ten. The chain recombines TRBV29-1 with TRBJ2-3; TRBD2 matches at 8 bases. Trimming at V came to 7 bases and at J to 11 bases, leaving 8 bases not matched to a gene. This CDR3 has 11 residues. Germline CDR1 reads SQVTM; CDR2 reads ANQGSEA. Here the CDR3 DNA reads TGCAGCGCATATAGCGGGATACAGCAGTATTTT. Translating gives CSAYSGIQQYF.

This clonotype was detected only a few times. The chain uses TRBV6-2 or TRBV6-3 and TRBJ2-3, with 14 positions matching TRBD2. Germline assignment: CDR1 MNHEY and CDR2 SVGEGT. CDR3 length: 18 amino acids. V dropped 2 bases and J dropped 4; count of bases not matched to a gene: 8. The CDR3 nucleotides are TGTGCCAGCAGTTACACGGGACTAGCGGGAGTTCTGGCAGATACGCAGTATTTT. Residues: CASSYTGLAGVLADTQYF.

This clonotype has a handful of counts. V gene TRBV28 combines with J gene TRBJ2-3; D is unresolved. The germline CDR1 and CDR2 sequences are MDHEN and SYDVKM. The CDR3 is 14 amino acids. V lost 6 bases and J lost 2, with 12 bases in between. In nucleotides, the CDR3 is TGTGCCAGCAGGGGTGGGGTCAACACAGATACGCAGTATTTT. Protein sequence: CASRGGVNTDTQYF.

This clonotype came up once. The chain has TRBV30 and TRBJ2-6; no clear D. The CDR3 has 18 residues. The germline CDR1 and CDR2 sequences are GTSNPN and SVGIG (reference sequence). Deletions cut 2 bases from V and 4 bases from J, with 21 bases between. CDR3 nucleotides: TGTGCCTGGAGTCCCTCCTTCGCGACCGGTAGCGGGGCCAACGTCCTGACTTTC. It encodes CAWSPSFATGSGANVLTF.

J is TRBJ1-4 and V is TRBV5-1; D is uncertain. The CDR3 covers 15 residues. Per germline, CDR1 SGHRS and CDR2 YFSETQ. V was shortened by 1 base and J by 8 bases, with 15 bases between the two germline ends. CDR3 loop: CASSLRPSPKEKLFF. The CDR3 nucleotides are TGCGCCAGCAGCTTGCGTCCATCGCCAAAGGAAAAACTGTTTTTT.

This clonotype was recorded at least ten times. The genes are TRBV12-3 or TRBV12-4 and TRBJ2-7; possible D gene TRBD1, 6 bases. The length of the CDR3 is 12 residues. V lost 5 bases, J lost 5 bases, and 10 bases lay in between. The CDR3 DNA is TGTGCCAGCAGTCTACAGGGACACGAGCAGTACTTC. Its protein product is CASSLQGHEQYF.

The V call is TRBV6-2 or TRBV6-3, the J call TRBJ2-1; weak D call: TRBD1 (5 bases). V was trimmed by 0 bases and J by 7 bases, leaving 7 bases between them. CDR3 length equals 13 residues. Germline V gene sequence: CDR1 MNHEY, CDR2 SVGEGT. CDR3 in DNA: TGTGCCAGCAGTTACTCGGGGCTGAATGAGCAGTTCTTC. It is translated as CASSYSGLNEQFF.

This clonotype was counted a few times. V usage is TRBV12-3 or TRBV12-4 and J usage is TRBJ2-7, with D tentatively TRBD2 (5 bases). Trimming shortened V by 6 bases and J by 3 bases, and 15 bases separated the two germline ends. The CDR3 length is 14 residues. CDR3 amino acids: CASRPGVGVYEQYF. Here the CDR3 DNA reads TGTGCCAGCAGACCCGGGGTCGGGGTCTACGAGCAGTACTTC.

Ten or more counts support this clonotype. This rearrangement joins TRBV20-1 to TRBJ2-3; 11 bases align to TRBD1. The CDR3 loop spans 13 amino acids. The J segment lost 5 bases and the V segment lost 6 bases, leaving 4 bases of the junction unmatched. The germline gives CDR1 DFQATT, CDR2 SNEGSKA (reference sequence). CDR3 amino acids: CSAGQGVKDTQYF. CDR3 bases: TGCAGTGCGGGACAGGGGGTTAAAGATACGCAGTATTTT.